A selection of T cell receptor beta chains follows, all from one sample in a study of T cells in Graves' hyperthyroidism and ophthalmopathy. TCRdb re-called the multiplex PCR reads through MiXCR, storing one row per CDR3 protein. This table has about 400,000 distinct CDR3 sequences, roughly 14% appearing once. Sequenced material: blood. The receptor source for this set is a man in his late teens or twenties with Graves' ophthalmopathy. Both conserved end residues are part of each CDR3. The order of the fields is CDR3 protein, CDR3 DNA, clone size, J gene, D gene, V gene. The D gene is left open where the match is weak. Rows may omit the clone size; those that give it use once, few, many or a size class.

cdr3_aa: CASRGGGLSSYEQYF
cdr3_nt: TGCGCCAGCAGGGGAGGGGGACTTTCATCCTACGAGCAGTACTTC
clone_size: many
j_call: TRBJ2-7
d_call: -
v_call: TRBV10-2

cdr3_aa: CASSYNGDNYNEQFF
cdr3_nt: TGTGCCAGCAGTTACAATGGGGACAACTACAATGAGCAGTTCTTC
clone_size: -
j_call: TRBJ2-1
d_call: -
v_call: TRBV6-2/TRBV6-3

cdr3_aa: CAWGGSSYNEQFF
cdr3_nt: TGTGCCTGGGGGGGGAGCTCCTACAATGAGCAGTTCTTC
clone_size: many
j_call: TRBJ2-1
d_call: -
v_call: TRBV30

cdr3_aa: CASSPRGAWNTEAFF
cdr3_nt: TGTGCCAGCAGTCCGAGGGGGGCCTGGAACACTGAAGCTTTCTTT
clone_size: many
j_call: TRBJ1-1
d_call: -
v_call: TRBV12-3/TRBV12-4

cdr3_aa: CASSEEGLREQYF
cdr3_nt: TGCGCCAGCAGTGAGGAGGGGTTGCGCGAGCAGTACTTC
clone_size: few
j_call: TRBJ2-7
d_call: -
v_call: TRBV10-2

cdr3_aa: CSVPRGGGLTETQYF
cdr3_nt: TGCAGCGTACCCCGCGGGGGGGGCTTAACAGAGACCCAGTACTTC
clone_size: many
j_call: TRBJ2-5
d_call: TRBD2
v_call: TRBV20-1

cdr3_aa: CASSFLSGGGNEQYF
cdr3_nt: TGTGCCAGCAGCTTCCTCAGCGGGGGTGGCAACGAGCAGTACTTC
clone_size: many
j_call: TRBJ2-7
d_call: TRBD2
v_call: TRBV7-2

cdr3_aa: CASSYGASDNEQFF
cdr3_nt: TGTGCCAGCAGTTACGGGGCCTCTGACAATGAGCAGTTCTTC
clone_size: -
j_call: TRBJ2-1
d_call: -
v_call: TRBV6-2/TRBV6-3

cdr3_aa: CASSRDRGGYQPQHF
cdr3_nt: TGTGCCAGTAGTAGGGACAGGGGAGGGTATCAGCCCCAGCATTTT
clone_size: few
j_call: TRBJ1-5
d_call: TRBD1
v_call: TRBV19

cdr3_aa: CASSVVPRGDGYTF
cdr3_nt: TGTGCCAGCAGCGTAGTACCCAGGGGCGATGGCTACACCTTC
clone_size: few
j_call: TRBJ1-2
d_call: -
v_call: TRBV9

cdr3_aa: CASSPGGQADTQYF
cdr3_nt: TGTGCCAGTAGCCCAGGGGGCCAGGCAGATACGCAGTATTTT
clone_size: few
j_call: TRBJ2-3
d_call: TRBD1
v_call: TRBV19

cdr3_aa: CAIKREGGISYGYTF
cdr3_nt: TGTGCCATCAAAAGGGAGGGAGGAATTAGCTATGGCTACACCTTC
clone_size: many
j_call: TRBJ1-2
d_call: -
v_call: TRBV10-3

cdr3_aa: CASSQGRKRNEKLFF
cdr3_nt: TGTGCCAGCAGCCAAGGGAGAAAACGTAATGAAAAACTGTTTTTT
clone_size: many
j_call: TRBJ1-4
d_call: -
v_call: TRBV3-1

cdr3_aa: CASSGGQGSEAFF
cdr3_nt: TGCGCCAGCAGCGGGGGACAGGGGAGTGAAGCTTTCTTT
clone_size: many
j_call: TRBJ1-1
d_call: TRBD1
v_call: TRBV5-1

cdr3_aa: CASSQVQLAGCNEQFF
cdr3_nt: TGCGCCAGCAGCCAAGTTCAGCTAGCGGGGTGCAATGAGCAGTTCTTC
clone_size: few
j_call: TRBJ2-1
d_call: TRBD2
v_call: TRBV4-1

cdr3_aa: CSASYLGLAGGTDTQYF
cdr3_nt: TGCAGTGCTAGCTACCTAGGACTAGCGGGGGGAACAGATACGCAGTATTTT
clone_size: many
j_call: TRBJ2-3
d_call: TRBD2
v_call: TRBV20-1

cdr3_aa: CASSQGYSQETQYF
cdr3_nt: TGTGCCAGCAGCCAGGGTTACAGCCAAGAGACCCAGTACTTC
clone_size: many
j_call: TRBJ2-5
d_call: -
v_call: TRBV3-1

cdr3_aa: CASSWDRGLYEQYF
cdr3_nt: TGCGCCAGCAGCTGGGACAGGGGGCTCTACGAGCAGTACTTC
clone_size: many
j_call: TRBJ2-7
d_call: TRBD1
v_call: TRBV5-1

cdr3_aa: CASSKGLAGADTQYF
cdr3_nt: TGTGCCAGCAGCAAGGGACTAGCGGGGGCAGATACGCAGTATTTT
clone_size: many
j_call: TRBJ2-3
d_call: TRBD2
v_call: TRBV6-1

cdr3_aa: CASSQRRSYEQYF
cdr3_nt: TGTGCCAGCAGCCAAAGAAGGAGCTACGAGCAGTACTTC
clone_size: -
j_call: TRBJ2-7
d_call: -
v_call: TRBV4-2

cdr3_aa: CASRVGGGVSRGANVLTF
cdr3_nt: TGTGCCAGCAGGGTGGGGGGGGGCGTCTCGAGAGGGGCCAACGTCCTGACTTTC
clone_size: many
j_call: TRBJ2-6
d_call: -
v_call: TRBV28

cdr3_aa: CASSPLGTGDVDEQFF
cdr3_nt: TGTGCCAGCTCACCACTGGGGACAGGGGATGTGGATGAGCAGTTCTTC
clone_size: many
j_call: TRBJ2-1
d_call: TRBD1
v_call: TRBV18

cdr3_aa: CASSLYPGELFF
cdr3_nt: TGTGCCAGCAGTTTATACCCCGGGGAGCTGTTTTTT
clone_size: -
j_call: TRBJ2-2
d_call: -
v_call: TRBV28

cdr3_aa: CASSLDSIYGYTF
cdr3_nt: TGCGCCAGCAGCTTAGACAGCATCTATGGCTACACCTTC
clone_size: many
j_call: TRBJ1-2
d_call: -
v_call: TRBV5-1

cdr3_aa: CAWRTGPANTGELFF
cdr3_nt: TGTGCCTGGAGGACAGGGCCCGCGAACACCGGGGAGCTGTTTTTT
clone_size: many
j_call: TRBJ2-2
d_call: TRBD1
v_call: TRBV30

cdr3_aa: CASSPENGGLLAEAFF
cdr3_nt: TGTGCCAGCTCACCTGAAAATGGGGGGCTGCTGGCTGAAGCTTTCTTT
clone_size: -
j_call: TRBJ1-1
d_call: -
v_call: TRBV18

cdr3_aa: CASSVGNGGPPDTQYF
cdr3_nt: TGCGCCAGCAGCGTCGGGAACGGGGGTCCACCAGATACGCAGTATTTT
clone_size: few
j_call: TRBJ2-3
d_call: -
v_call: TRBV5-1

cdr3_aa: CASSRNSGGLQNEQFF
cdr3_nt: TGCGCCAGCAGCAGGAACTCAGGAGGCCTACAGAATGAGCAGTTCTTC
clone_size: many
j_call: TRBJ2-1
d_call: -
v_call: TRBV5-1